This paragraph covers one T cell receptor beta chain sequence. The antigen is not known. 13 Jbeta primers and 60 Vbeta primers were used for the PCR. In the original analysis: Unique TCR beta chains numbered around 75 million in a later analysis, with roughly 10 million shared. Using immunoSEQ multiplex PCR, the repertoire was profiled, and TCRdb retains in-frame clones only, with some absent. V and J calls plus clone size are reproduced from that table; the DNA served to infer D and trimming. The sample shows 150,000 to 200,000 clones, approximately 75% of them seen only once. The V end was cut by 5 bases, the J end by 2 bases, with 10 bases between. This CDR3 comprises 13 residues. CDR1 and CDR2 from the germline V gene are MNHEY and SVGAGI. The sample is drawn from a study of cytomegalovirus exposure and HLA in healthy donors. Findings and caveats of the study: A missense variant in DCLRE1C was later tied to TCR beta V- and J-gene trimming. As a later analysis revealed, most CMV-associated TCR beta chains appeared HLA-restricted.

The chain combines TRBV6-5 with TRBJ2-7; possibly TRBD1 for D (5 bases). The specimen sequenced was PBMCs. The clonotype was recovered from a man under 40 in good health and CMV-seropositive. For the CDR3, the DNA is TGTGCCAGCAGTCAAGTGACAGCCTACGAGCAGTACTTC. This encodes CASSQVTAYEQYF.